Sequencing of this T cell receptor beta chain was carried out in a study of blood T cell repertoires in COVID-19. The CDR3 is 12 amino acids. The germline CDR1 and CDR2 sequences are MDHEN and SYDVKM. With V trimmed by 6 bases and J by 9 bases, 6 bases remained unmatched. Repertoires were generated with immunoSEQ multiplex PCR, while TCRdb's copy carries only in-frame clones and drops some. The data hold some 130,000 clones, with approximately 82% observed a single time. The sample taken for sequencing was peripheral blood. The TCR was taken from a man in his sixties who had recovered from COVID-19. The chain carries TRBV28 and TRBJ2-5; 8 nucleotides agree with TRBD1. This chain's CDR3 is CASSGLRGPQYF. Written as DNA, the CDR3 is TGTGCCAGCAGCGGACTCAGGGGGCCCCAGTACTTC.